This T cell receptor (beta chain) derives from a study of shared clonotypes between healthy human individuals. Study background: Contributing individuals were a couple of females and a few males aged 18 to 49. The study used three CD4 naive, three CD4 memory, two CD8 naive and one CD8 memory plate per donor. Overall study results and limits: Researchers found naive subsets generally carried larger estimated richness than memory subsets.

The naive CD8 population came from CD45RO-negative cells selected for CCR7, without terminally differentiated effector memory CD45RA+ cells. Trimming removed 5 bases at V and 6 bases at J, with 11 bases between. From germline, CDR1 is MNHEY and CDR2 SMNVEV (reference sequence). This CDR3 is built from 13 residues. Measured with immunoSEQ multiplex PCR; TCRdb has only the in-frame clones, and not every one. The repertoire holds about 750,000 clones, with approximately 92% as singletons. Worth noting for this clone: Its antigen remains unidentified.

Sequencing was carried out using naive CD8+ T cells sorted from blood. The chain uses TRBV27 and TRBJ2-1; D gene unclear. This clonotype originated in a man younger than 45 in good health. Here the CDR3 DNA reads TGTGCCAGCAGTGGCACTACGTTCAATGAGCAGTTCTTC. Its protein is CASSGTTFNEQFF.